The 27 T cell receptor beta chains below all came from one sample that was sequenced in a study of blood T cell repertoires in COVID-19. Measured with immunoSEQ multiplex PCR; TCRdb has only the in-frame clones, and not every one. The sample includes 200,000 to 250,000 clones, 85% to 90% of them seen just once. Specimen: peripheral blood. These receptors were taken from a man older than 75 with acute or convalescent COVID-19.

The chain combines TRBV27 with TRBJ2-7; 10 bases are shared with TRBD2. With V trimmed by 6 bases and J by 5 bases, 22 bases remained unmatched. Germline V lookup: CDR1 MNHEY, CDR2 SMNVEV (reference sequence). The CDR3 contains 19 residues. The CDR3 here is CASRPTLAGVVMGVDEQYF. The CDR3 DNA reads TGTGCCAGCAGACCCACGCTAGCGGGAGTAGTAATGGGAGTAGACGAGCAGTACTTC.

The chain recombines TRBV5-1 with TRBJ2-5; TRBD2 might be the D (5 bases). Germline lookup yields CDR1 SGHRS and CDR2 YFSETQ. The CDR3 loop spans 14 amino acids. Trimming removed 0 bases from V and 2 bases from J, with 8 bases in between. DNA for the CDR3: TGCGCCAGCAGCTTGGGTAGCGCGCAAGAGACCCAGTACTTC. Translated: CASSLGSAQETQYF.

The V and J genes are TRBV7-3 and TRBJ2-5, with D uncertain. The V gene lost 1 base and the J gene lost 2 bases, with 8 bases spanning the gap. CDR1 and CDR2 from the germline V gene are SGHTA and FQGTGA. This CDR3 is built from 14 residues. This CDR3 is CASSLSGRQETQYF. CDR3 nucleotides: TGTGCCAGCAGCTTAAGCGGCAGACAAGAGACCCAGTACTTC. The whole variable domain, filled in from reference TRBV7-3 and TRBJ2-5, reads GAGVSQTPSNKVTEKGKYVELRCDPISGHTALYWYRQSLGQGPEFLIYFQGTGAADDSGLPNDRFFAVRPEGSVSTLKIQRTERGDSAVYLCASSLSGRQETQYFGPGTRLLVL.

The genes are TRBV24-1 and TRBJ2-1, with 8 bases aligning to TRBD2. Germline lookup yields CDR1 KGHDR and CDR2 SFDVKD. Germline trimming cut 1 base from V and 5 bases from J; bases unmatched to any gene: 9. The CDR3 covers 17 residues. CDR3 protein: CATSDFNLAGANNEQFF. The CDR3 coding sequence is TGTGCCACCAGTGATTTTAATCTAGCGGGCGCTAACAATGAGCAGTTCTTC.

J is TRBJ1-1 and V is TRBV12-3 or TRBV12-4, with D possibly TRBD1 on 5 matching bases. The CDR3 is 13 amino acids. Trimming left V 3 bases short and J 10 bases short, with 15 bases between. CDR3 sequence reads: CASSFLGQGPAFF. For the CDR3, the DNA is TGTGCCAGCAGTTTCTTGGGCCAGGGCCCAGCTTTCTTT.

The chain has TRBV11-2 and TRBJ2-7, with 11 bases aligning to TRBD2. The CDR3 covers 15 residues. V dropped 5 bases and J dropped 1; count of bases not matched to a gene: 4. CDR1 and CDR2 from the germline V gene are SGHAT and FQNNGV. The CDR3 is CASSPGTSGSYEQYF. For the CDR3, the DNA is TGTGCCAGCAGCCCAGGGACTAGCGGATCCTACGAGCAGTACTTC.

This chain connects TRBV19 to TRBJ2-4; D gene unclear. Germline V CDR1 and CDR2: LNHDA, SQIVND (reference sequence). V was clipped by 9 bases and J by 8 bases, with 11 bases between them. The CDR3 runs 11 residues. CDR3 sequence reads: CASRNGDIQYF. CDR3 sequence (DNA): TGTGCCAGCCGGAACGGAGACATTCAGTACTTC.

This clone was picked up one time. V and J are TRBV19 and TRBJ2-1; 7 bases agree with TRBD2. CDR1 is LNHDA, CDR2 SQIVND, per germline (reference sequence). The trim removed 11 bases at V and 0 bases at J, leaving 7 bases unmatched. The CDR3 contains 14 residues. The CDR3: CASLPGGSYNEQFF. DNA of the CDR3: TGTGCCTCTCTGCCGGGGGGCTCCTACAATGAGCAGTTCTTC.

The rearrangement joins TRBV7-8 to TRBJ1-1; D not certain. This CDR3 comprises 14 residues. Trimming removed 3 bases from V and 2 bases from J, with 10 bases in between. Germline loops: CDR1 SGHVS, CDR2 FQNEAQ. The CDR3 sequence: CASSFTTSNTEAFF. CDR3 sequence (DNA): TGTGCCAGCAGCTTTACGACATCCAACACTGAAGCTTTCTTT.

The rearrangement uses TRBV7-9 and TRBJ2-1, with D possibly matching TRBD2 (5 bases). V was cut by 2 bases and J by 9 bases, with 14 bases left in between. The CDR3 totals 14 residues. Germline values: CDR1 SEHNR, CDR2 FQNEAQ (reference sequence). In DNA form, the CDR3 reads TGTGCCAGCAGCTTAATATCGGGGTTGGCTGAGCAGTTCTTC. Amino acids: CASSLISGLAEQFF.

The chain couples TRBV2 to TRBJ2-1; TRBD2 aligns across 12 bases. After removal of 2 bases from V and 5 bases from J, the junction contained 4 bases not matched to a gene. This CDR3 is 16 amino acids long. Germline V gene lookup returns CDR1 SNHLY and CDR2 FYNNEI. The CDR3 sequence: CASSERLAGANNEQFF. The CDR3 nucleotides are TGTGCCAGCAGTGAAAGACTAGCGGGAGCCAACAATGAGCAGTTCTTC.

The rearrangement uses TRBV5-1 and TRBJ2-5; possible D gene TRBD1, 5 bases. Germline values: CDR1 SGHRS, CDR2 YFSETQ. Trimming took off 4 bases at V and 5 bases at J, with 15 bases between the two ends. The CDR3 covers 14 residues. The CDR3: CASSKTVAGETQYF. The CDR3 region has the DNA TGCGCCAGCAGCAAGACAGTTGCTGGGGAGACCCAGTACTTC.

The CDR3 reads CASSPGRQYGQKLFF. The CDR3 nucleotides are TGTGCCAGCTCACCGGGGAGGCAGTACGGTCAAAAACTGTTTTTT. This sequence joins TRBV18 and TRBJ1-4; the D is unclear. Per the germline V gene, CDR1 is KGHSH and CDR2 is LQKENI. This CDR3 region has 15 residues. The V gene lost 3 bases and the J gene lost 9 bases, with 17 bases spanning the gap. The full variable domain, rest sourced from reference TRBV18 and TRBJ1-4, is NAGVMQNPRHLVRRRGQEARLRCSPMKGHSHVYWYRQLPEEGLKFMVYLQKENIIDESGMPKERFSAEFPKEGPSILRIQQVVRGDSAAYFCASSPGRQYGQKLFFGSGTQLSVL.

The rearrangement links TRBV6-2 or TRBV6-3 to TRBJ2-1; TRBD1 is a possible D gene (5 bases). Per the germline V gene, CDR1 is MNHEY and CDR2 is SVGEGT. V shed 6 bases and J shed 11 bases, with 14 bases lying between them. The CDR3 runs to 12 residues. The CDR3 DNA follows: TGTGCCAGCAGATACGACGGACAAAAGCAGTTCTTC. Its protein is CASRYDGQKQFF.

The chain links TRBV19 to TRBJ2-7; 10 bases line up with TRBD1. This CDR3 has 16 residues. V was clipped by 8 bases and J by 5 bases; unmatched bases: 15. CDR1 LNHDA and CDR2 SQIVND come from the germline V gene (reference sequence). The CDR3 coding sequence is TGTGCCAGTGGAACAACATGGGGACAGGGGATCCACGAGCAGTACTTC. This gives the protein CASGTTWGQGIHEQYF.

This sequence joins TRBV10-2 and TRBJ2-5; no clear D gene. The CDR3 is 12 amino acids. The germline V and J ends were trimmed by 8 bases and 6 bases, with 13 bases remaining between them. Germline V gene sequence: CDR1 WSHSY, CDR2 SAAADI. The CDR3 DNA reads TGCGCCAGCCACCCGCCTGGGCAGACCCAGTACTTC. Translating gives CASHPPGQTQYF.

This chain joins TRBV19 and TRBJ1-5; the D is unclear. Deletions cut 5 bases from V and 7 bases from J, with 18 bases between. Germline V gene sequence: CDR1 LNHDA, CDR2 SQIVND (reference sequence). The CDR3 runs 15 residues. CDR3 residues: CASSSLTVTTQPQHF. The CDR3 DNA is TGTGCCAGTAGTTCACTAACAGTGACTACCCAGCCCCAGCATTTT.

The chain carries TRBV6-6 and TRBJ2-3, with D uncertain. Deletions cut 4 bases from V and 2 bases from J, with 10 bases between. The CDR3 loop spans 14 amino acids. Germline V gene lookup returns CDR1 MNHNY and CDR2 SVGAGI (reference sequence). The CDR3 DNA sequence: TGTGCCAGCAGTTCCCGAGGATCCACAGATACGCAGTATTTT. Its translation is CASSSRGSTDTQYF.

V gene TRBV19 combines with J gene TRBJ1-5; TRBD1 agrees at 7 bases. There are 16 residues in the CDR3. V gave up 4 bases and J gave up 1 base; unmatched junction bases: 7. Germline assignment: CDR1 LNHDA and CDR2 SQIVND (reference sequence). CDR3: CASSKGARGSNQPQHF. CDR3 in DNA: TGTGCCAGTAGTAAGGGGGCTCGAGGGAGCAATCAGCCCCAGCATTTT.

The CDR3 DNA follows: TGTGCCAGCTCACCAGGAGGACAGGGGTATTTT. Protein sequence: CASSPGGQGYF. The chain carries TRBV18 and TRBJ1-3; the match to TRBD1 covers 9 bases. The CDR3 consists of 11 residues. From germline, CDR1 is KGHSH and CDR2 LQKENI. V shed 2 bases and J 16 bases; nucleotides not matched to a gene: 3. Full variable domain (missing parts from reference TRBV18 and TRBJ1-3): NAGVMQNPRHLVRRRGQEARLRCSPMKGHSHVYWYRQLPEEGLKFMVYLQKENIIDESGMPKERFSAEFPKEGPSILRIQQVVRGDSAAYFCASSPGGQGYFGEGSWLTVV.

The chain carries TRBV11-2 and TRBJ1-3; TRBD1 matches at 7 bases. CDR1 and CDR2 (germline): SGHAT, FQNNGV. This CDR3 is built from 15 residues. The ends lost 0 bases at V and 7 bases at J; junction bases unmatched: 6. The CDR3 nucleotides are TGTGCCAGCAGCTTAGACGGGACAGTCTTTAACACCATATATTTT. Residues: CASSLDGTVFNTIYF.

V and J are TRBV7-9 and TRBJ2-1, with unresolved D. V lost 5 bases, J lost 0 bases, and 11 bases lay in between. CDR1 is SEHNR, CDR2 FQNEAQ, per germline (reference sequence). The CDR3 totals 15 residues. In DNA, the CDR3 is TGTGCCAGCAGCCCCGCCAGAAGCTCCTACAATGAGCAGTTCTTC. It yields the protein CASSPARSSYNEQFF.

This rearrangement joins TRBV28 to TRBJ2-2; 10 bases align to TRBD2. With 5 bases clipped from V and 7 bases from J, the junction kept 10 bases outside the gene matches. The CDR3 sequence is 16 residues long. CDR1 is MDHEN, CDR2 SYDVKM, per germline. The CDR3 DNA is TGTGCCAGCAGTCACAGAGCGGGAGGGCCGGGCGGGGAGCTGTTTTTT. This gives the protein CASSHRAGGPGGELFF.

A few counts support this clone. The CDR3 region has the DNA TGTGCCAGCAGCACTACTGGAGCGGGAGGCGGTGAGACCCAGTACTTC. Protein sequence: CASSTTGAGGGETQYF. The genes are TRBV7-2 and TRBJ2-5; 9 bases fit TRBD2. The J segment lost 5 bases and the V segment lost 5 bases, leaving 12 bases of the junction unmatched. CDR3 size: 16 residues. Germline V gene sequence: CDR1 SGHTA, CDR2 FQGNSA. Complete variable domain (other parts from reference TRBV7-2 and TRBJ2-5): GAGVSQSPSNKVTEKGKDVELRCDPISGHTALYWYRQSLGQGLEFLIYFQGNSAPDKSGLPSDRFSAERTGGSVSTLTIQRTQQEDSAVYLCASSTTGAGGGETQYFGPGTRLLVL.

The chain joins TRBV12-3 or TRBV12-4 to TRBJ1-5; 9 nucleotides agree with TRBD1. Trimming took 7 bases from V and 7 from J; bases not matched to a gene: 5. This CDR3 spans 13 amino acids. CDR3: CASTGQGDQPQHF. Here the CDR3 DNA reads TGTGCCAGCACGGGACAGGGAGACCAGCCCCAGCATTTT.

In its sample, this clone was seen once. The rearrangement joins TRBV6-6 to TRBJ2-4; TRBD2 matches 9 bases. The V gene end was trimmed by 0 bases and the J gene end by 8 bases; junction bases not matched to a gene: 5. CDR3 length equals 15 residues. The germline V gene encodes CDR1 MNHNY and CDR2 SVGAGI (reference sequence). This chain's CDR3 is CASSYSREGGDIQYF. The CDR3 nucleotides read TGTGCCAGCAGTTACTCGCGGGAGGGTGGAGACATTCAGTACTTC.

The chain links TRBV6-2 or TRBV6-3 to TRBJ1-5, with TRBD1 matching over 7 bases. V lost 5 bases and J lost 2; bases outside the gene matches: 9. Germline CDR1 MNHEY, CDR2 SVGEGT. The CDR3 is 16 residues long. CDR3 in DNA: TGTGCCAGCAGTCCCGTAGGGACAGCCCGCAATCAGCCCCAGCATTTT. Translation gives CASSPVGTARNQPQHF.